The T cell receptor (beta chain) under discussion was sequenced for a study of cytomegalovirus exposure and HLA in healthy donors. About this clone: The antigen is undetermined.

Whole-study results and caveats: Per a prior analysis, the majority of TCR beta V segments were productive roughly 90% or roughly 30% of the time. When the data were analyzed later, several of the most significant clusters appeared to be linked to common viral pathogens.

The CDR3 length is 15 residues. CDR1 and CDR2 from the germline V gene are SGDLS and YYNGEE. The ends were cut back, 3 bases at V and 3 bases at J, with 12 bases in the middle. In the PCR, 60 Vbeta and 13 Jbeta primers were used. Profiling relied on immunoSEQ multiplex PCR, and the TCRdb table lists in-frame clones only, not all of them. This sample's clone table lists 40,000 to 60,000 clones. The sequenced sample was PBMCs. This chain uses TRBV9 with TRBJ2-2; possible D gene TRBD1, 5 bases. This TCR was recovered from a man aged 40-50 years in good health and CMV-seropositive. The DNA for the CDR3 is TGTGCCAGCAGCGCCGATCAGGGTTACACCGGGGAGCTGTTTTTT. Protein sequence: CASSADQGYTGELFF. Full variable domain (rest looked up from reference TRBV9 and TRBJ2-2): DSGVTQTPKHLITATGQRVTLRCSPRSGDLSVYWYQQSLDQGLQFLIQYYNGEERAKGNILERFSAQQFPDLHSELNLSSLELGDSALYFCASSADQGYTGELFFGEGSRLTVL.